This T cell receptor beta chain came from a study of blood T cell repertoires in COVID-19. J gave up 14 bases and V 0 bases, and 8 bases lay outside the gene matches. The CDR3 is 15 amino acids. The germline V gene encodes CDR1 MGHRA and CDR2 YSYEKL. Clones were sequenced by immunoSEQ multiplex PCR, and TCRdb holds only the in-frame ones, with some missing. The repertoire holds 55,000 or so clones, with more than 70% as singletons. The rearrangement joins TRBV4-1 to TRBJ2-1; 12 bases align to TRBD2. Sample: peripheral blood. This TCR derives from a young man with COVID-19, enrolled during active disease. The DNA of the CDR3 is TGCGCCAGCAGCCAAGATCGGACTAGCGGGATATGGGAGTTCTTC. Translation gives CASSQDRTSGIWEFF.